This T cell receptor (beta chain) was found in a study of T cells in Graves' hyperthyroidism and ophthalmopathy. CDR3 length: 13 residues. The germline V and J ends were trimmed by 4 bases and 2 bases, with 6 bases remaining between them. Germline CDR1 is ENHRY and CDR2 is SYGVKD. In its sample, this clonotype was seen many times. TCR beta CDR3 sequences were amplified from RNA transcripts. The study used the HTBI primer set for a first-round RT-PCR of the TCR CDR3. TCRdb re-called the multiplex PCR reads through MiXCR, storing one row per CDR3 protein. Here the sample spans roughly 800,000 distinct CDR3 sequences, 35% to 40% being singletons.

The sequence was obtained from a man aged 18 to 29 with Graves' hyperthyroidism. V usage is TRBV10-3 and J usage is TRBJ1-3, with D hard to call. Sample: blood. DNA for the CDR3: TGTGCCATCAGTGGGACGACTGGAAACACCATATATTTT. Translating gives CAISGTTGNTIYF.